Listed here is a single T cell receptor (beta chain). This sample is drawn from a study of cytomegalovirus exposure and HLA in healthy donors. Trimming shortened V by 3 bases and J by 1 base, and 12 bases separated the two germline ends. There are 15 residues in the CDR3. Germline V CDR1 and CDR2: LNHDA, SQIVND (reference sequence). Amplification used 60 Vbeta primers and 13 Jbeta primers. Some clones are missing from TCRdb's copy, which holds only in-frame ones; the method was immunoSEQ multiplex PCR. The sample comprises about 150,000 clones, approximately 79% of which are singletons, and less than 2.5% rests with the top ten.

The source of this sequence is a male donor in good health and CMV-seronegative. This chain joins TRBV19 and TRBJ2-5; D not resolved. The sample comprised PBMCs. CDR3 residues: CASSINLERQETQYF. Here the CDR3 DNA reads TGTGCCAGTAGTATCAATCTAGAGCGCCAAGAGACCCAGTACTTC.